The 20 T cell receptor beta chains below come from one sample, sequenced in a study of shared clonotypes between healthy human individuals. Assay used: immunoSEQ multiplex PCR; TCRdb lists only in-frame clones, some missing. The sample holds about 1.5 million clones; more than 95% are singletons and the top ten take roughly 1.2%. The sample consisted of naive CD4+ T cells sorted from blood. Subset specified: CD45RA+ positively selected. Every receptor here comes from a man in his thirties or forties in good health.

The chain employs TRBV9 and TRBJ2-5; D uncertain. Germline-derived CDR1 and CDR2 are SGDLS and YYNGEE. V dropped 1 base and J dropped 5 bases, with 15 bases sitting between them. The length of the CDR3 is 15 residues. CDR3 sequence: CASSVFISARETQYF. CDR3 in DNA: TGTGCCAGCAGCGTATTTATCTCGGCGAGGGAGACCCAGTACTTC.

CDR3 DNA: TGTGCCAGTACAAACCTCGGGACAGGGGACTCTGGGGCCAACGTCCTGACTTTC. This sequence encodes CASTNLGTGDSGANVLTF. The rearrangement uses TRBV19 and TRBJ2-6; 10 bases line up with TRBD1. Unmatched junction bases numbered 9, after V lost 7 bases and J lost 0 bases. The CDR3 consists of 18 residues. Per the germline V gene, CDR1 is LNHDA and CDR2 is SQIVND (reference sequence).

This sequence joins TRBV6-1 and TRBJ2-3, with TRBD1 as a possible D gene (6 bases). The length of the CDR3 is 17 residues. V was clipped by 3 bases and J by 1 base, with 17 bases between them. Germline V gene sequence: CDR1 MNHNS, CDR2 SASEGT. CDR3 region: CASSDRRQAPRTDTQYF. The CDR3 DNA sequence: TGTGCCAGCAGTGACCGACGACAGGCCCCACGCACAGATACGCAGTATTTT.

The CDR3 here is CASSETTGTFYEQYF. As DNA, the CDR3 is TGTGCCAGCAGTGAGACGACCGGCACTTTCTACGAGCAGTACTTC. This rearrangement joins TRBV6-1 to TRBJ2-7; no clear D. The V and J ends lost 3 bases and 3 bases respectively, with 15 bases between them. The germline V gene encodes CDR1 MNHNS and CDR2 SASEGT. CDR3 length: 15 residues.

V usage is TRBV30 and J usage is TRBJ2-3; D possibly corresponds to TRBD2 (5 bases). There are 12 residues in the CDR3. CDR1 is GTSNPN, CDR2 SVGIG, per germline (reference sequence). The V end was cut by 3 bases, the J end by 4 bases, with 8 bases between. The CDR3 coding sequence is TGTGCCTGGAGGCGGGTTTCAGATACGCAGTATTTT. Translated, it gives CAWRRVSDTQYF.

CDR3 DNA sequence: TGTGCCAGCAGCTTGCTCCTAGCGGGAGTTGAGGAGACCCAGTACTTC. It yields the protein CASSLLLAGVEETQYF. This chain uses TRBV7-9 with TRBJ2-5; 10 positions match TRBD2. Germline assignment: CDR1 SEHNR and CDR2 FQNEAQ (reference sequence). The CDR3 is 16 residues long. The V and J ends lost 3 bases and 5 bases, in that order; junction bases with no gene match: 9.

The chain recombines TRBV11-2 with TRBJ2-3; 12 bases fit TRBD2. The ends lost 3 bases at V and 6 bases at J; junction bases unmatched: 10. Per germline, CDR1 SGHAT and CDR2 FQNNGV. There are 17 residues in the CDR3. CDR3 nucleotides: TGTGCCAGCAGCTTTTGGACTAGCGGGATACGAGCGGATACGCAGTATTTT. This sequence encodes CASSFWTSGIRADTQYF.

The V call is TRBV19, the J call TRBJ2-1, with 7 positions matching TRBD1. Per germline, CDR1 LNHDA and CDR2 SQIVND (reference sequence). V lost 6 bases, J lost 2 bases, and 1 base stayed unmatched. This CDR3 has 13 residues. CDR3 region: CASRGTAYNEQFF. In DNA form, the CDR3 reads TGTGCCAGTAGGGGGACAGCCTACAATGAGCAGTTCTTC.

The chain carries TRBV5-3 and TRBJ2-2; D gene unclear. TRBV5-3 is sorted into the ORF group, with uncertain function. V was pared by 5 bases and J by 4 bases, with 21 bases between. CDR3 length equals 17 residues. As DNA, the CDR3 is TGTGCCAGAAGGCGCTGGGTTCAACTATCGGGCACCGGGGAGCTGTTTTTT. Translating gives CARRRWVQLSGTGELFF.

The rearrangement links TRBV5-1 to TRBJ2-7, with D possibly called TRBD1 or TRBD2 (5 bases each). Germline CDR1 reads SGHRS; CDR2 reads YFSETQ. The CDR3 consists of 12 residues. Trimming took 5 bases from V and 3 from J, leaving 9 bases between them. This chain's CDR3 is CASRMGDYEQYF. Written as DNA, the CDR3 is TGCGCCAGCAGGATGGGGGACTACGAGCAGTACTTC.

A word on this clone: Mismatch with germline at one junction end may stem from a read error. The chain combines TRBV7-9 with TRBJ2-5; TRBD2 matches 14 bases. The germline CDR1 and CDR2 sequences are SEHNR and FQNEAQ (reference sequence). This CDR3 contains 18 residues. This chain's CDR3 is CASSLAGLAGVAPMAQYF. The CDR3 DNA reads TGTGCCAGCAGCCTAGCGGGACTAGCGGGAGTCGCCCCCATGGCCCAGTACTTC.

CDR3 sequence (DNA): TGCGCCAGCAGCTTGGGGGACAGGGGTACGGAGACCCAGTACTTC. The encoded protein is CASSLGDRGTETQYF. V is TRBV5-1 and J is TRBJ2-5; 10 bases fit TRBD1. CDR3 size: 15 residues. The trim removed 0 bases at V and 5 bases at J, leaving 4 bases unmatched. CDR1 SGHRS and CDR2 YFSETQ come from the germline V gene.

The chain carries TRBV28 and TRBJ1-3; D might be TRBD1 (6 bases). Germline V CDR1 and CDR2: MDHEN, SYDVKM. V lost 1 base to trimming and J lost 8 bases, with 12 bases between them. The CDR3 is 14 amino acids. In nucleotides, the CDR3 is TGTGCCAGCAGTTTATTTGCAGGGGTGGACACCATATATTTT. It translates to CASSLFAGVDTIYF.

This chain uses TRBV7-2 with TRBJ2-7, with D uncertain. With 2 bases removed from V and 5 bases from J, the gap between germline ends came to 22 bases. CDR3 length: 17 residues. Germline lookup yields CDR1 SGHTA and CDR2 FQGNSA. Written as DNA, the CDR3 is TGTGCCAGCAGCTTACCCTGGGGTACCAACAACTTTGACGAGCAGTACTTC. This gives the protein CASSLPWGTNNFDEQYF.

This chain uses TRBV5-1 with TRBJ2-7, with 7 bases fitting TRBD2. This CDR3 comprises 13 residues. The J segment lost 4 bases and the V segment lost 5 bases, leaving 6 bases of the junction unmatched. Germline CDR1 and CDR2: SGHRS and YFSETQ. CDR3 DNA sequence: TGCGCCAGCAGAGACATCGGGGGGTACGAGCAGTACTTC. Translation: CASRDIGGYEQYF.

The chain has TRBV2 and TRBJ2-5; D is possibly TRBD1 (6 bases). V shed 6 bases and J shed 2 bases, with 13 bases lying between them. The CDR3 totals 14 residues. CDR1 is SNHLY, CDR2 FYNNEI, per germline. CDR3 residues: CASSLGQNQETQYF. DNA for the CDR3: TGTGCCAGCAGCCTCGGACAGAATCAAGAGACCCAGTACTTC.

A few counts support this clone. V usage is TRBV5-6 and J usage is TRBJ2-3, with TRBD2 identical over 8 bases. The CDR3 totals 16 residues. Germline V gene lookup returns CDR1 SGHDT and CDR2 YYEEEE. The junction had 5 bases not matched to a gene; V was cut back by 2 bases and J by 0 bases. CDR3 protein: CASSFSGTRSTDTQYF. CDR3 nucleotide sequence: TGTGCCAGCAGCTTCAGCGGGACTAGAAGCACAGATACGCAGTATTTT.

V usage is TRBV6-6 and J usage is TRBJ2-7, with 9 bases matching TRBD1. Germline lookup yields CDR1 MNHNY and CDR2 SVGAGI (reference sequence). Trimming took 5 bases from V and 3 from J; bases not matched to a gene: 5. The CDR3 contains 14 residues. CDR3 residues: CASSGDRERYEQYF. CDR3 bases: TGTGCCAGCAGTGGGGACAGGGAGCGCTACGAGCAGTACTTC.

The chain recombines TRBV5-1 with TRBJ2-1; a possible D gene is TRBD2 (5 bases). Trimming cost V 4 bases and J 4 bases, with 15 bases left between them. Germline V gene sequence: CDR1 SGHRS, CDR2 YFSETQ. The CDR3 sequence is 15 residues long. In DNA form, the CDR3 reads TGCGCCAGCAGCCCCTCCGAGGGCCTTTACAATGAGCAGTTCTTC. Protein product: CASSPSEGLYNEQFF.

CDR3 loop: CASSLDPMSGELFF. The CDR3 nucleotides are TGTGCCAGCAGCTTAGATCCTATGAGCGGGGAGCTGTTTTTT. The chain combines TRBV11-2 with TRBJ2-2; no clear D gene. The CDR3 sequence is 14 residues long. V was clipped by 0 bases and J by 7 bases, with 9 bases between them. Germline values: CDR1 SGHAT, CDR2 FQNNGV. Filled out from reference TRBV11-2 and TRBJ2-2, the complete variable domain reads EAGVAQSPRYKIIEKRQSVAFWCNPISGHATLYWYQQILGQGPKLLIQFQNNGVVDDSQLPKDRFSAERLKGVDSTLKIQPAKLEDSAVYLCASSLDPMSGELFFGEGSRLTVL.